Following are 8 T cell receptor beta chains from one sample sequenced in a study of shared clonotypes between healthy human individuals. Libraries were prepared by immunoSEQ multiplex PCR; TCRdb keeps only in-frame clonotypes and omits some of them. The table has fewer than 850,000 clones, less than 80% seen once; the top ten hold approximately 2%. Specimen: memory CD4+ T cells sorted from blood. As for subset: CD45RA-negative fraction. These receptors were obtained from a woman in her 30s in good health.

V is TRBV4-2 and J is TRBJ2-7; D unresolved. The CDR3 sequence is 13 residues long. Germline V gene lookup returns CDR1 LGHNA and CDR2 YNFKEQ. With 1 base removed from V and 1 base from J, the gap between germline ends came to 5 bases. CDR3 coding DNA: TGTGCCAGCAGCCAAGCTATGTCCTACGAGCAGTACTTC. Amino acid sequence: CASSQAMSYEQYF.

This clone was observed once. This chain joins TRBV29-1 and TRBJ2-5, with D possibly being TRBD1 or TRBD2 (5 bases each). The CDR3 length is 13 residues. Trimming left V 5 bases short and J 2 bases short, with 12 bases between. The germline CDR1 and CDR2 sequences are SQVTM and ANQGSEA. DNA for the CDR3: TGCAGCGTTTGGGACCCCACGCAAGAGACCCAGTACTTC. This codes for CSVWDPTQETQYF.

Of note for this clone: The sample has other DNA sequences that encode this CDR3 too. This sequence joins TRBV7-3 and TRBJ1-1; 7 bases fit TRBD1. The V segment lost 5 bases and the J segment 5 bases; nucleotides outside the gene matches: 5. The CDR3 has 13 amino acids. CDR1 and CDR2 from the germline V gene are SGHTA and FQGTGA. CDR3 in amino acids: CASSPQGGTEAFF. The DNA for the CDR3 is TGTGCCAGCAGCCCCCAGGGGGGGACTGAAGCTTTCTTT.

The rearrangement joins TRBV9 to TRBJ2-6; a possible D gene is TRBD1 (5 bases). This CDR3 region has 18 residues. CDR1 is SGDLS and CDR2 is YYNGEE in the germline V gene. Trimming took off 4 bases at V and 2 bases at J, with 19 bases between the two ends. This CDR3 is CASSLPRVLATGANVLTF. CDR3 coding DNA: TGTGCCAGCAGCTTGCCCAGGGTCCTGGCCACTGGGGCCAACGTCCTGACTTTC.

With regard to this clone: This sample also contains other DNA sequences that code for the same CDR3. This chain joins TRBV7-8 and TRBJ2-1; D unresolved. V dropped 1 base and J dropped 9 bases, with 4 bases sitting between them. Per the germline V gene, CDR1 is SGHVS and CDR2 is FQNEAQ. CDR3 length: 11 amino acids. The DNA for the CDR3 is TGTGCCAGCAGCTTAGGCGGTGAGCAGTTCTTC. Amino acid sequence: CASSLGGEQFF.

The V call is TRBV5-1, the J call TRBJ2-5; possible D gene TRBD2, 6 bases. The CDR3 covers 14 residues. V lost 5 bases and J lost 2, with 13 bases in between. Germline CDR1 SGHRS, CDR2 YFSETQ. CDR3 protein: CASRWGLPQETQYF. The DNA for the CDR3 is TGCGCCAGCAGGTGGGGACTCCCTCAAGAGACCCAGTACTTC.

The rearrangement links TRBV6-5 to TRBJ2-2, with 8 bases identical to TRBD2. The CDR3 is 14 residues long. The germline CDR1 and CDR2 sequences are MNHEY and SVGAGI. The ends lost 5 bases at V and 9 bases at J; junction bases unmatched: 8. In DNA, the CDR3 is TGTGCCAGCAGTGGTCGACGGGAGGGCCGGGAGCTGTTTTTT. Translating it yields CASSGRREGRELFF.

Concerning this clone itself: One base away lies a much larger clone, so this may be a sequencing read error. V is TRBV5-5 and J is TRBJ2-3; TRBD2 agrees at 7 bases. The CDR3 has 15 amino acids. Germline values: CDR1 SGHKS, CDR2 YYEKEE (reference sequence). Germline trimming cut 0 bases from V and 2 bases from J; bases unmatched to any gene: 3. The CDR3 spells CASSLALAATDTQYF. CDR3 DNA sequence: TGTGCCAGCAGCTTGGCGCTAGCGGCCACAGATACGCAGTATTTT.